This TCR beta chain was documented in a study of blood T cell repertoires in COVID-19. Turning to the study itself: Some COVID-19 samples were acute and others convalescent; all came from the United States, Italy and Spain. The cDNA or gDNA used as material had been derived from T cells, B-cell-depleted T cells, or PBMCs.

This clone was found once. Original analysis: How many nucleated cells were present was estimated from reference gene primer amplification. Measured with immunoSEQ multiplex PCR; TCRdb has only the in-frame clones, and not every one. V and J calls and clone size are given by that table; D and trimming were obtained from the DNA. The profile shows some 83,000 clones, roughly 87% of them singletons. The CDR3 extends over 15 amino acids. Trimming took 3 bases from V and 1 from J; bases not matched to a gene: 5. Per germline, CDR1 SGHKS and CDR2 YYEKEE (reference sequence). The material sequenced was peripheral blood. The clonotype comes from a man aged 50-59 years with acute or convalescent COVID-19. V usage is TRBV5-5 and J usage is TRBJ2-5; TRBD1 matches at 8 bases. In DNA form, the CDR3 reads TGTGCCAGCAGCTCCTTGGACAGGGCCCAAGAGACCCAGTACTTC. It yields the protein CASSSLDRAQETQYF.